Listed below are T cell receptor beta chains from one sample, sequenced in a study of cytomegalovirus exposure and HLA in healthy donors. Profiled with immunoSEQ multiplex PCR; TCRdb holds only in-frame clones, not every one. Here the sample spans 90,000 to 100,000 clones, around 77% being singletons. Sequenced: PBMCs. Receptors were obtained from a female donor in good health and CMV-seronegative. The CDR3 runs from the conserved cysteine through the conserved F or W. Fields, in order: D gene, clone size, CDR3 length, J gene, V gene, CDR3 protein, CDR3 DNA. D genes are given only for firm matches. Clone size is given for some rows only: seen once, a few or many times, or a class if the clone is expanded.

d_gene: TRBD1
abundance: -
len: 17
j_gene: TRBJ2-2
v_gene: TRBV14
CDR3aa: CASSLRSGTATTGELFF
CDR3nt: TGTGCCAGCAGCCTTAGATCTGGGACAGCGACCACCGGGGAGCTGTTTTTT

d_gene: TRBD2
abundance: -
len: 17
j_gene: TRBJ2-5
v_gene: TRBV14
CDR3aa: CASSQGLAGGWQETQYF
CDR3nt: TGTGCCAGCAGCCAAGGACTAGCGGGAGGTTGGCAAGAGACCCAGTACTTC

d_gene: -
abundance: -
len: 13
j_gene: TRBJ1-1
v_gene: TRBV7-6
CDR3aa: CASSLGWRSEAFF
CDR3nt: TGTGCCAGCAGCTTAGGGTGGAGGAGTGAAGCTTTCTTT

d_gene: TRBD1
abundance: -
len: 15
j_gene: TRBJ1-6
v_gene: TRBV9
CDR3aa: CASSSQGDTNSPLHF
CDR3nt: TGTGCCAGCAGCTCCCAGGGGGACACCAATTCACCCCTCCACTTT

d_gene: -
abundance: -
len: 16
j_gene: TRBJ2-2
v_gene: TRBV28
CDR3aa: CASSLRTPRSTGELFF
CDR3nt: TGTGCCAGCAGTTTAAGGACACCCAGATCGACCGGGGAGCTGTTTTTT

d_gene: TRBD2
abundance: -
len: 13
j_gene: TRBJ2-7
v_gene: TRBV5-1
CDR3aa: CASGPAGLYEQYF
CDR3nt: TGCGCCAGCGGTCCAGCGGGGTTGTACGAGCAGTACTTC

d_gene: -
abundance: -
len: 13
j_gene: TRBJ1-2
v_gene: TRBV9
CDR3aa: CASSVGGSPGYTF
CDR3nt: TGTGCCAGCAGCGTAGGAGGGTCCCCTGGCTACACCTTC

d_gene: TRBD2
abundance: -
len: 18
j_gene: TRBJ2-7
v_gene: TRBV10-3
CDR3aa: CAISDISGRLGSSYEQYF
CDR3nt: TGTGCCATCAGTGATATTAGCGGGAGGCTGGGGAGCTCCTACGAGCAGTACTTC

d_gene: -
abundance: -
len: 13
j_gene: TRBJ1-1
v_gene: TRBV10-3
CDR3aa: CASSYGYSAEAFF
CDR3nt: TGTGCCAGCAGTTACGGGTATAGCGCTGAAGCTTTCTTT

d_gene: -
abundance: -
len: 15
j_gene: TRBJ1-5
v_gene: TRBV7-3
CDR3aa: CASSLNRAGNQPQHF
CDR3nt: TGTGCCAGCAGCTTAAACAGGGCAGGCAATCAGCCCCAGCATTTT

d_gene: -
abundance: -
len: 12
j_gene: TRBJ2-5
v_gene: TRBV18
CDR3aa: CASSPLRETQYF
CDR3nt: TGTGCCAGCTCACCACTTCGAGAGACCCAGTACTTC

d_gene: -
abundance: -
len: 16
j_gene: TRBJ2-7
v_gene: TRBV7-8
CDR3aa: CASSLWTDFSSYEQYF
CDR3nt: TGTGCCAGCAGCTTATGGACGGACTTTAGCTCCTACGAGCAGTACTTC

d_gene: TRBD1
abundance: once
len: 15
j_gene: TRBJ1-5
v_gene: TRBV28
CDR3aa: CASSLGQGPAQPQHF
CDR3nt: TGTGCCAGCAGTCTCGGACAGGGGCCGGCTCAGCCCCAGCATTTT

d_gene: -
abundance: -
len: 13
j_gene: TRBJ2-5
v_gene: TRBV5-8
CDR3aa: CASSLTGIKTQYF
CDR3nt: TGTGCCAGCAGCTTGACAGGGATAAAGACCCAGTACTTC

d_gene: TRBD1
abundance: -
len: 15
j_gene: TRBJ1-2
v_gene: TRBV4-2
CDR3aa: CASSQGAGGLYGYTF
CDR3nt: TGTGCCAGCAGCCAAGGGGCAGGGGGACTCTATGGCTACACCTTC

d_gene: -
abundance: -
len: 15
j_gene: TRBJ1-3
v_gene: TRBV19
CDR3aa: CASSARQSSGNTIYF
CDR3nt: TGTGCCAGTAGTGCTCGACAGTCCTCTGGAAACACCATATATTTT

d_gene: -
abundance: -
len: 13
j_gene: TRBJ2-3
v_gene: TRBV7-3
CDR3aa: CASSLTVGDTQYF
CDR3nt: TGTGCCAGCAGCTTAACGGTCGGGGATACGCAGTATTTT

d_gene: -
abundance: -
len: 12
j_gene: TRBJ2-7
v_gene: TRBV7-9
CDR3aa: CASSLGQAEQYF
CDR3nt: TGTGCCAGCAGCTTAGGACAGGCCGAGCAGTACTTC

d_gene: -
abundance: -
len: 15
j_gene: TRBJ1-1
v_gene: TRBV9
CDR3aa: CASSTQGGGNTEAFF
CDR3nt: TGTGCCAGCAGCACCCAAGGCGGGGGGAACACTGAAGCTTTCTTT

d_gene: TRBD1
abundance: -
len: 17
j_gene: TRBJ1-4
v_gene: TRBV5-1
CDR3aa: CASSLRGGGYTNEKLFF
CDR3nt: TGCGCCAGCAGCTTGCGAGGGGGCGGGTACACTAATGAAAAACTGTTTTTT

d_gene: -
abundance: medium-sized
len: 12
j_gene: TRBJ1-1
v_gene: TRBV9
CDR3aa: CASSVGEQEAFF
CDR3nt: TGTGCCAGCAGCGTAGGAGAACAGGAAGCTTTCTTT